This record looks at one T cell receptor beta chain sequence and its context. Its specificity is unknown. TCRdb passed the reads through MiXCR, listing each CDR3 protein once. The table has some 800,000 distinct CDR3 sequences, about 30% seen once; the top ten hold 9.5% to 15%. This record comes from a study of T cell repertoires in cytomegalovirus infection. Study outcomes and limitations: People with CMV and the relevant HLA were identified by cumulative public TCR beta family frequency. Dominant in the ex vivo response were TCR beta clonotypes restricted by HLA-C and specific for CMV.

From germline, CDR1 is SGHDT and CDR2 YYEEEE. With 4 bases clipped from V and 2 bases from J, the junction kept 5 bases outside the gene matches. The CDR3 loop spans 16 amino acids. J is TRBJ2-7 and V is TRBV5-6, with 14 bases fitting TRBD2. The clonotype originates from a human donor in good health (CMV status not recorded). Some clones in this sample may be carry-over from other donors' samples. Sequencing was performed on cultured CD8+ T cells from PBMCs, taken from culture after CMV antigen stimulation. Here the CDR3 reads CASSPWTSGGPYEQYF. The CDR3 coding sequence is TGTGCCAGCAGCCCCTGGACTAGCGGGGGGCCCTACGAGCAGTACTTC.